Shown below are 22 T cell receptor beta chains from a single sample sequenced in a study of early T cells in non-severe SARS-CoV-2 infection. Using its own MiXCR run on the 5' RACE reads, TCRdb lists one record per CDR3 protein. The sample lists just under 65,000 distinct CDR3 sequences, 7% to 10% occurring once. This specimen was whole blood, taken at baseline. All receptors derive from an adult who was a healthcare worker with PCR-confirmed SARS-CoV-2 infection or an uninfected control (not recorded which).

This clonotype was counted many times. CDR3 coding DNA: TGTGCCATCAGTGACCTACGGGCGGGGACCTACAATGAGCAGTTCTTC. Protein: CAISDLRAGTYNEQFF. The chain uses TRBV10-3 and TRBJ2-1; possible D gene TRBD2, 6 bases. Between the trimmed V and J ends, which lost 3 bases and 2 bases, there was a span of 14 bases. From germline, CDR1 is ENHRY and CDR2 SYGVKD. This CDR3 is 16 amino acids long.

There are a few counts of this clonotype. The J gene is TRBJ2-3, the V gene TRBV5-1, with 12 nucleotides matching TRBD2. The CDR3 is 15 amino acids. Germline V gives CDR1 SGHRS, CDR2 YFSETQ. V dropped 5 bases and J dropped 6; count of bases not matched to a gene: 7. The CDR3 reads CASSDTSGRSDTQYF. Here the CDR3 DNA reads TGCGCCAGCAGTGATACTAGCGGGAGGTCGGATACGCAGTATTTT.

There are many counts of this clonotype. J is TRBJ2-1 and V is TRBV6-4; tentatively, D is TRBD2 (5 bases). Germline CDR1 is MRHNA and CDR2 is SNTAGT. The CDR3 has 15 residues. V was clipped by 3 bases and J by 2 bases, with 11 bases between them. The CDR3 spells CASSEDGNPYNEQFF. For the CDR3, the DNA is TGTGCCAGCAGTGAAGACGGGAACCCCTACAATGAGCAGTTCTTC.

This clonotype was picked up many times. The chain uses TRBV5-6 and TRBJ2-7, with 10 positions matching TRBD2. The CDR3 loop spans 15 amino acids. Trimming removed 2 bases from V and 9 bases from J; junction bases left unmatched: 11. The germline V gene has CDR1 SGHDT and CDR2 YYEEEE. The CDR3 bases are TGTGCCAGCAGCTTCATGTGGGGACTAGCGTCTGGGCAGTACTTC. Translation: CASSFMWGLASGQYF.

This clonotype was detected many times. At one end the junction does not follow the germline gene, possibly because of a read error. This sequence joins TRBV7-2 and TRBJ2-7, with D possibly being TRBD2 (6 bases). Per the germline V gene, CDR1 is SGHTA and CDR2 is FQGNSA. The CDR3 covers 12 residues. This chain's CDR3 is CASSLASSALSF. The CDR3 DNA is TGTGCCAGCAGCTTAGCTTCTAGCGCTCTCTCCTTT. Together with reference TRBV7-2 and TRBJ2-7, the CDR3 gives the full variable domain: GAGVSQSPSNKVTEKGKDVELRCDPISGHTALYWYRQSLGQGLEFLIYFQGNSAPDKSGLPSDRFSAERTGGSVSTLTIQRTQQEDSAVYLCASSLASSALSFGPGTRLTVT.

This clonotype came up a few times. This chain joins TRBV6-2 or TRBV6-3 and TRBJ2-1; 12 nucleotides agree with TRBD2. This CDR3 is 16 amino acids long. V lost 7 bases, J lost 9 bases, and 13 bases stayed unmatched. Germline assignment: CDR1 MNHEY and CDR2 SVGEGT. The DNA of the CDR3 is TGTGCCAGCACCATCAGGCTAGCGGGAGGGGTTGGTGAGCAGTTCTTC. Its protein product is CASTIRLAGGVGEQFF.

There are many counts of this clonotype. The CDR3 DNA sequence: TGTGCCAGCAGTTCTCCCGGGGAGCTGTTTTTT. This encodes CASSSPGELFF. The genes are TRBV6-2 or TRBV6-3 and TRBJ2-2; D uncertain. V dropped 4 bases and J dropped 6 bases, with 3 bases sitting between them. The germline gives CDR1 MNHEY, CDR2 SVGEGT. The CDR3 contains 11 residues.

This clonotype turned up a few times. The V and J genes are TRBV3-2 and TRBJ2-1; no DNA check was done on the table's D call, TRBD2. TRBV3-2 is assigned pseudogene status. The CDR3 length is 16 residues. Written as DNA, the CDR3 is TGTGCCAGCAGCCAGGGGACCCGGAGCGGGAGGGAAGAGCAGTTCTTC. It encodes CASSQGTRSGREEQFF.

The chain carries TRBV19 and TRBJ2-2; D ambiguous. Germline CDR1 is LNHDA and CDR2 is SQIVND (reference sequence). V was trimmed by 6 bases and J by 2 bases, leaving 7 bases between them. The CDR3 spans 13 residues. CDR3 sequence: CASRAANTGELFF. The CDR3 bases are TGTGCCAGTAGAGCAGCCAACACCGGGGAGCTGTTTTTT.

This clonotype was counted only a few times. The chain links TRBV2 to TRBJ2-1, with D perhaps being TRBD1 or TRBD2 (5 bases each). Trimming shortened V by 11 bases and J by 3 bases, and 17 bases separated the two germline ends. Germline CDR1 is SNHLY and CDR2 is FYNNEI. The CDR3 spans 14 residues. CDR3 bases: TGTGCCGCACTTTCAGTGAGGGGCTACAATGAGCAGTTCTTC. The encoded protein is CAALSVRGYNEQFF.

This clonotype was seen ten or more times. The chain carries TRBV7-2 and TRBJ2-3; 7 bases align to TRBD1. J lost 4 bases, V lost 5 bases, and 12 bases had no gene match. CDR1 is SGHTA, CDR2 FQGNSA, per germline. CDR3 size: 16 residues. For the CDR3, the DNA is TGTGCCAGCAGCCCTTTTAACAGGGGTTTCGCAGATACGCAGTATTTT. The encoded protein is CASSPFNRGFADTQYF.

Many counts were recorded for this clonotype. This chain uses TRBV7-9 with TRBJ2-1; 7 nucleotides align to TRBD2. This CDR3 has 13 residues. J was trimmed by 9 bases and V by 5 bases; bases with no gene match: 7. CDR1 and CDR2 from the germline V gene are SEHNR and FQNEAQ (reference sequence). CDR3 loop: CASSPGLDIEQFF. The CDR3 nucleotides read TGTGCCAGCAGCCCCGGACTAGATATTGAGCAGTTCTTC.

This clonotype was counted between two and nine times. The gene calls are TRBV11-3 and TRBJ2-1; 8 positions match TRBD2. CDR1 SGHNT and CDR2 YENEEA come from the germline V gene. V shed 1 base, J shed 7 bases, and the junction held 6 bases outside the gene matches. The CDR3 has 15 residues. The CDR3, as DNA: TGTGCCAGCAGCTTAGGATCCAGCGGGAGAAATGAGCAGTTCTTC. Amino acid sequence: CASSLGSSGRNEQFF.

CDR3 coding DNA: TGTGCCAGCAGTTACGGGACTGCTCGATCCTCCTACGAGCAGTACTTC. This translates into CASSYGTARSSYEQYF. The genes are TRBV6-5 and TRBJ2-7, with D possibly matching TRBD2 (6 bases). This CDR3 spans 16 amino acids. V was cut by 2 bases and J by 0 bases, with 14 bases left in between. The V gene's germline CDR1 is MNHEY and CDR2 SVGAGI.

This chain connects TRBV10-1 to TRBJ2-2, with D possibly TRBD1 on 6 matching bases. V lost 6 bases to trimming and J lost 0 bases, with 14 bases between them. This CDR3 is 16 amino acids long. Germline V gene lookup returns CDR1 WNHNN and CDR2 SYGVQD (reference sequence). In DNA, the CDR3 is TGCGCCAGCAGCCTGATTCGGACAGCGAACACCGGGGAGCTGTTTTTT. Protein: CASSLIRTANTGELFF.

The V gene is TRBV6-1, the J gene TRBJ2-3, with no clear D. The ends were cut back, 4 bases at V and 5 bases at J, with 10 bases in the middle. The CDR3 contains 13 residues. CDR1 MNHNS and CDR2 SASEGT come from the germline V gene. CDR3 residues: CASSAGEEDTQYF. In DNA, the CDR3 is TGTGCCAGCAGTGCCGGTGAAGAAGATACGCAGTATTTT.

This clonotype showed up many times. The genes are TRBV7-9 and TRBJ1-4; D gene uncertain. The V and J ends lost 5 bases and 5 bases respectively, with 15 bases between them. CDR3 length: 15 amino acids. CDR1 is SEHNR, CDR2 FQNEAQ, per germline (reference sequence). The CDR3 DNA sequence: TGTGCCAGCAGCCCCCAAGACTTCCTCAATGAAAAACTGTTTTTT. This translates into CASSPQDFLNEKLFF.

This clonotype was seen more than once but under ten times. This chain joins TRBV20-1 and TRBJ2-3, with D perhaps assigned TRBD1 or TRBD2 (7 bases each). Deletions cut 5 bases from V and 2 bases from J, with 20 bases between. There are 16 residues in the CDR3. Per the germline V gene, CDR1 is DFQATT and CDR2 is SNEGSKA (reference sequence). The CDR3 reads CSAAGDSMSPTDTQYF. CDR3 nucleotide sequence: TGCAGTGCTGCGGGGGACAGTATGAGTCCCACAGATACGCAGTATTTT.

This clonotype showed up just a few times. The chain has TRBV11-2 and TRBJ2-1; 8 nucleotides agree with TRBD1. Germline CDR1 and CDR2: SGHAT and FQNNGV. With 5 bases clipped from V and 0 bases from J, the junction kept 9 bases outside the gene matches. The CDR3 totals 17 residues. The CDR3 loop is CASSRTGLEISYNEQFF. In DNA, the CDR3 is TGTGCCAGCAGCCGGACAGGGTTAGAAATCTCCTACAATGAGCAGTTCTTC.

The chain joins TRBV12-3 or TRBV12-4 to TRBJ2-3; D unclear. V lost 4 bases and J 2 bases, leaving 10 bases between the germline ends. The CDR3 totals 14 residues. The CDR3 protein is CASSSQAYTDTQYF. CDR3 DNA: TGTGCCAGCAGTTCGCAAGCTTACACAGATACGCAGTATTTT.

This clonotype was seen at least ten times. The chain is built from TRBV12-3 or TRBV12-4 and TRBJ1-2; perhaps TRBD1 as D (5 bases). The V end was cut by 3 bases, the J end by 6 bases, with 17 bases between. The CDR3 loop spans 15 amino acids. CDR3 protein: CASSFTFGTRDGYTF. As DNA, the CDR3 is TGTGCCAGCAGTTTCACATTCGGGACCAGGGATGGCTACACCTTC.

The chain combines TRBV28 with TRBJ1-5; D unclear. Trimming removed 9 bases at V and 5 bases at J, with 11 bases between. The CDR3 totals 12 residues. The germline V gene has CDR1 MDHEN and CDR2 SYDVKM. The CDR3 nucleotides read TGTGCCAGTGACGAGTCCGATCAGCCCCAGCATTTT. Translated, it gives CASDESDQPQHF.